A single sample is the source of the 9 T cell receptor beta chains below, sequenced in a study of blood T cells in healthy people across ages. PCR was performed a second time for about 6 to 11 cycles using a sample-barcoded 5' primer and a J-beta primer mix. TCRdb redid the calling of the 5' RACE reads with MiXCR, one entry per CDR3 protein. Of about 1.4 million distinct CDR3 sequences detected, approximately 59% appear once; the ten largest clones hold 5% to 7%. Source material: blood. All receptors come from a man between 18 and 29 years old in good health.

This chain links TRBV12-3 or TRBV12-4 with TRBJ2-5; 7 bases fit TRBD1. The CDR3 loop spans 14 amino acids. V lost 3 bases to trimming and J lost 4 bases; unmatched junction nucleotides: 5. Here the CDR3 reads CASSFSSGGETQYF. Here the CDR3 DNA reads TGTGCCAGCAGTTTTAGTTCAGGGGGAGAGACCCAGTACTTC.

The J gene is TRBJ2-5, the V gene TRBV12-3 or TRBV12-4, with 7 bases identical to TRBD1. V dropped 6 bases and J dropped 4; count of bases not matched to a gene: 8. The CDR3 runs to 14 residues. CDR3 nucleotide sequence: TGTGCCAGCAGAATAACAGGGGACGGAGAGACCCAGTACTTC. Protein product: CASRITGDGETQYF.

This clonotype has just a few counts. The chain links TRBV27 to TRBJ2-7; D is uncertain. Gene TRBJ2-5 matches the end of the DNA better, so the J call may be wrong. The CDR3 spans 17 residues. Germline CDR1 and CDR2: MNHEY and SMNVEV (reference sequence). CDR3 sequence (DNA): TGTGCCAGCAGTTTAAATCCGCAGTGGGCAGCACAAGAGACCCAGTACTTC. It encodes CASSLNPQWAAQETQYF.

This clonotype was found once. The chain recombines TRBV7-6 with TRBJ1-1; 7 bases fit TRBD1. Germline values: CDR1 SGHVS, CDR2 FNYEAQ. V was clipped by 3 bases and J by 2 bases; unmatched bases: 9. The length of the CDR3 is 16 residues. The DNA of the CDR3 is TGTGCCAGCAGCTTGCCCGCAGGGGGGGGTAACACTGAAGCTTTCTTT. It yields the protein CASSLPAGGGNTEAFF.

As concerns this clonotype: This sequence may be a read error, since a much larger clone differs from it by one base. The chain couples TRBV5-1 to TRBJ2-1, with D perhaps TRBD1 (5 bases). V lost 2 bases to trimming and J lost 10 bases, with 16 bases between them. Per germline, CDR1 SGHRS and CDR2 YFSETQ. The CDR3 has 14 amino acids. The chain's CDR3 is CASSFRPGSYEQFF. CDR3 coding DNA: TGCGCCAGCAGCTTCCGTCCAGGGTCCTACGAGCAGTTCTTC.

The gene calls are TRBV7-8 and TRBJ2-7; 9 bases are shared with TRBD1. Germline-derived CDR1 and CDR2 are SGHVS and FQNEAQ. The J segment lost 2 bases and the V segment lost 5 bases, leaving 10 bases of the junction unmatched. The CDR3 covers 16 residues. As DNA, the CDR3 is TGTGCCAGCAGCCTCGAAGGACAGGGGCTTACCTACGAGCAGTACTTC. Protein sequence: CASSLEGQGLTYEQYF. Together with reference TRBV7-8 and TRBJ2-7, the CDR3 gives the full variable domain: GAGVSQSPRYKVAKRGQDVALRCDPISGHVSLFWYQQALGQGPEFLTYFQNEAQLDKSGLPSDRFFAERPEGSVSTLKIQRTQQEDSAVYLCASSLEGQGLTYEQYFGPGTRLTVT.

In this sample, this clonotype turned up once. Here the CDR3 DNA reads TGTGCCAGCAGTTCCCGGACAGGGGGTTTAGGCTCCTACAATGAGCAGTTCTTC. This sequence encodes CASSSRTGGLGSYNEQFF. The rearrangement joins TRBV6-5 to TRBJ2-1, with 10 bases that match TRBD1. J gave up 0 bases and V 4 bases, and 9 bases lay outside the gene matches. Germline V lookup: CDR1 MNHEY, CDR2 SVGAGI. The CDR3 loop spans 18 amino acids.

The chain is built from TRBV3-1 and TRBJ2-5; D is unclear. CDR3 length: 17 residues. Trimming stripped 2 bases from V and 5 bases from J, with 21 bases between. Per germline, CDR1 LGHDT and CDR2 YNNKEL (reference sequence). CDR3 loop: CASSQILLGKQNETQYF. CDR3 bases: TGTGCCAGCAGCCAAATCCTACTCGGCAAGCAGAACGAGACCCAGTACTTC.

A few counts support this clonotype. V usage is TRBV29-1 and J usage is TRBJ2-4; D is possibly TRBD2 (6 bases). The CDR3 sequence is 12 residues long. V gave up 1 base and J gave up 7 bases, with 8 bases separating them. Germline CDR1 reads SQVTM; CDR2 reads ANQGSEA. CDR3 region: CSVEGLGNIQYF. The DNA for the CDR3 is TGCAGCGTTGAAGGACTAGGGAACATTCAGTACTTC.